The source of this T cell receptor beta chain is a study of shared clonotypes between healthy human individuals. Across the study: Donors were a couple of women and a few men aged 18 to 49. Three plates were used per donor for CD4 naive, three for CD4 memory, two for CD8 naive and one for CD8 memory.

Details on this clone: Antigen specificity is unknown.

Assay execution proceeded at the deep level. TCRdb's table, derived via immunoSEQ multiplex PCR, lists solely in-frame clones and lacks some. The profile covers over a million clones, with 95% to 97% appearing a single time and 1% to 1.5% taken by the ten largest. General study findings and limits: Naive subsets, compared against memory subsets, generally had larger estimated richness values.

Trimming removed 3 bases from V and 2 bases from J; junction bases left unmatched: 3. The V gene's germline CDR1 is SGHTA and CDR2 FQGNSA. The CDR3 consists of 15 residues. This TCR was sampled from a young man in good health. The chain combines TRBV7-2 with TRBJ2-1; 8 bases agree with TRBD1. The sample consisted of naive CD4+ T cells sorted from blood. Subset indicated: CD45RA+ positively selected. This CDR3 is CASSLDRATYNEQFF. Here the CDR3 DNA reads TGTGCCAGCAGCTTGGACAGGGCGACCTACAATGAGCAGTTCTTC.